This T cell receptor (beta chain) was obtained from a study of cytomegalovirus exposure and HLA in healthy donors (dated by TCRdb to between 2016 and 2019). For the study in its entirety: According to an earlier analysis of 587 of the donors, 150 million to 200 million T cells yielded 90 million to 130 million unique TCR beta sequences and approximately 300 Gb of sequence data. Donor age, sex, ethnicity and CMV serostatus were compiled alongside the repertoire data. HLA typing included class I and class II loci at four-digit resolution. The later analysis used no new phenotypic data to find candidate immune exposures, relying instead on TCR beta sequences and their occurrence across donors. The study aimed to test whether signatures of past pathogen exposure could be identified by cataloging public T cell receptors. Of the 398 genotyped donors, 75% to 85% were placed in the genetic ancestry cluster associated with self-reported Caucasian donors. On average, roughly 200,000 unique TCR beta nucleotide sequences were sequenced per donor among a few hundred genotyped donors of the cohort, with roughly 20% of those sequences being non-productive. Several DR-DQ haplotypes were handled as single units for association and clustering because linkage in the cohort was strong. All discovery cohort repertoires had been generated using a single sequencing platform. A later analysis re-analyzed previously published TCR beta repertoires from several hundred donors and added high-resolution HLA genotyping to study TCR occurrence patterns. In a later genetic analysis, genome-wide SNP genotypes for about 55% of the roughly 700 donors were used, and that subset was treated as a discovery cohort. Typing coverage differed by locus: A, B, C, DRB1 and DQB1 were typed in about 620-630 donors, DQA1 in roughly 510, DPA1 in nearly 610, and DPB1 in just under 480. To predict cytomegalovirus infection status, the study combined high-throughput TCR immunosequencing, statistical association of individual TCRs with disease status, and machine learning. An earlier analysis of roughly 580 of the donors used high-throughput TCR beta sequencing to judge whether each TCR beta V gene segment behaved as functional or pseudogenic. An early release that covered about 600 HLA-typed donors contained approximately 300 gigabases of sequencing data and some 87 million unique TCR sequences. The T cell repertoires of roughly 660 subjects were profiled by immunosequencing and related to cytomegalovirus serostatus. Besides the first cohort of around 670 subjects, a separate validation cohort made up of 120 or so different subjects was used. Beyond this particular receptor, the publication reports: Linkage disequilibrium might explain the correlated functional status among segregating V segments, but an unknown experimental factor could not be ruled out. A few of the identified cytomegalovirus-associated TCR beta chains were confirmed in vitro to be specific for cytomegalovirus antigens. Across donors, most TCR sequences were observed very rarely, whereas some public TCRs were present in many individuals. In a later analysis, most CMV-associated TCR beta chains were found to appear HLA-restricted, with HLA associations seemingly driven largely by CMV exposure. A later analysis reported that several top co-occurrence clusters appeared linked to parvovirus B19, influenza, CMV and Epstein-Barr virus. When HLA alleles, especially DR and DQ, strongly co-occurred, TCR associations were difficult to assign to individual alleles. According to the authors, the approach could potentially be generalized to other disease states and immunological phenotypes. In this cohort, only TCR beta chains were sequenced, and detectable features were limited by the absence of alpha or paired-chain data. The study gave a list of about 150 TCR beta chains associated with cytomegalovirus. In a later analysis, HLA-associated TCR beta chains were found to be more clonally expanded and to have lower generation probabilities than equally common non-associated chains. In an earlier analysis of fewer than 700 of the donors, most TCR beta V segments appeared in productive rearrangements about 87% or about 30% of the time, broadly matching IMGT annotations. Because some donors lacked HLA typing at each locus, the association tests relied only on the typed subset. A cluster of highly shared sequence variants was judged likely to represent a technical artifact of the sequencing pipeline. A further reported finding was that TCR beta sequences accurately predicted the HLA-A and HLA-B alleles for most subjects in the first cohort. The earlier analysis of some 560 of the donors excluded about 16 rarely observed V segments, including chromosome 9 orphons, because counts were too low. For the cohort, immune exposure information was limited to CMV serostatus. At a false discovery rate of 0.05, a later analysis linked some 18,000 TCR beta sequences to specific HLA alleles. Presence/absence analyses assumed roughly uniform sequencing depth across donors, an assumption that may not hold. In a later genetic analysis, fewer N-insertions in productive TCRs were reported among donors in an Asian-associated ancestry cluster than the roughly 700-donor mean. According to a later analysis, TCR association rates differed among HLA loci, with DRB1 alleles showing the most associated TCRs and HLA-C alleles showing the fewest. In a later genetic analysis, a missense DCLRE1C variant was associated with V-gene and J-gene trimming of TCR beta chains, and the association was replicated in an independent cohort. Some IMGT-functional V segments, including TRBV6-2 and TRBV6-3, could not be distinguished by the 87-base-pair reads and were therefore excluded. The classifier was reported to diagnose cytomegalovirus status with high specificity and sensitivity in both the original and validation cohorts.

The CDR3 has 16 amino acids, counting the end cysteine and phenylalanine. Of the read, only the CDR3 DNA is kept; its 48 bases are in frame from base 1. CDR1 and CDR2, looked up from the germline V gene (reference sequence), are MNHNY and SVGAGI. Clipping removes 6 bases from V and 7 bases from J, with 16 as the unmatched junction base count. The cohort comprised more than 550 healthy bone marrow donors. At the time of sampling, all cohort members were nominally healthy, though unrecorded immune exposures were likely present. The donor tested CMV seronegative and was one of the 352 seronegative cohort members. A peripheral blood sample was collected from each donor, and TCR beta sequencing was performed on peripheral blood mononuclear cells. Genomic DNA was extracted from the blood cell samples with the Qiagen DNeasy Blood Extraction Kit. Libraries were made using the immunoSEQ multiplex PCR assay. The multiplex PCR relied on a mix of 60 forward primers for TCR Vbeta segments and 13 reverse primers for TCR Jbeta segments. The CDR3 region of rearranged TCR beta genes was amplified from genomic DNA by a multiplex PCR assay. The amplified TCR beta libraries were sequenced on the Illumina HiSeq System as 87-base-pair reads. In the paper's pipeline: A later analysis tallied roughly 78 million unique TCR beta chains across the 700 or so repertoires, and about 12 million of those chains were shared by two or more donors. To remove PCR and sequencing errors, raw reads were error-corrected and collapsed into unique sequences using a nearest-neighbor algorithm that merged closely related sequences. V, D and J gene segments were assigned by aligning CDR3 sequences to IMGT reference sequences. For a sequence to be retained, a match of at least six nucleotides to both a V gene segment and a J gene segment was required. A rearrangement was called productive if the CDR3 had no stop codons and remained in frame with V and J, and every other rearrangement was called non-productive. Following IMGT convention, CDR3 was defined as the stretch from the second conserved V-encoded cysteine up to the conserved J-encoded phenylalanine. The earlier analysis of some 540 of the donors excluded any sequence lacking an unambiguous match to a single V gene segment. In an earlier analysis of 587 of the donors, V segments were called functional above 56.7% productive rearrangements and were called segregating when the between-donor standard deviation exceeded 5%. To diagnose cytomegalovirus status from the catalog of TCR beta chain sequences, a statistical classification framework was built. In a later analysis, TCR nucleotide sequences were compared against IMGT/GENE-DB human TR gene sequences so that V and J genes could be assigned. In a later analysis, CDR3 sequences and most-parsimonious VDJ recombination scenarios were assigned using the TCRdist pipeline. In a later analysis, each TCR beta chain was defined by its CDR3 amino acid sequence together with its V-gene family, and reads lacking a unique V-gene family were excluded. To address suspected cross-contamination and a sequencing artifact, a later analysis removed a few hundred highly shared, low-generation-probability nucleotide sequences. In a later analysis, a clonal expansion index was calculated for each public chain from normalized within-repertoire ranks of inferred template counts. A later analysis computed generation probabilities with a VDJ recombination model fitted to out-of-frame rearrangements, and checked the results against IGoR. A later analysis scored TCR-TCR, TCR-HLA and TCR-CMV co-occurrence with hypergeometric tests, applying a repertoire-size bias correction to TCR pairs. A later analysis estimated false discovery rates by permuting HLA or CMV assignments 20 times. In a later analysis, co-occurring TCRs were grouped using DBSCAN, and TCRdist sequence similarity was added for clustering within HLA-allele-positive subsets. Co-occurrence clustering excluded repertoires with fewer than 30,000 or more than 120,000 public chains, plus five with anomalous nucleotide sharing. The immuneACCESS repertoire file appears here via TCRdb, limited to in-frame rearrangements. These files lack a portion of the clones; in checked studies, under half of the deficit traces to unresolved V genes, and the cause of the others is not known. V and J calls and clone size are copied from that table; D and trimming were computed from the DNA. The sample has around 150,000 clones on record, 78% of them singletons. The top ten constitute 2.8% of the sample.

Turning to this clone: There is no known antigen for this receptor. Per-nucleotide qualities are absent, and no much larger clonotype sits a single base away.

Sequenced sample: PBMCs. This chain joins TRBV6-6 to TRBJ1-2; TRBD1 matches 8 bases in the middle. The TCR was taken from a male donor in good health and CMV-seronegative. The DNA sequence reads TGTGCCAGCAGCTATGTTTCAGGACAGGGTCGCTCTGGCTACACCTTC. Its coded protein is CASSYVSGQGRSGYTF.